These T cell receptor beta chains were read from a single sample in a study of persistence of HIV-infected CD4 T cells. Antigen specificity for these receptors is unknown. Here immunoSEQ multiplex PCR was the method, and the copy in TCRdb shows in-frame clones only, minus some. Found here are approximately 20,000 clones, approximately 60% of them singletons; the top ten hold 1.9%. The sample consisted of CD4+ T cells sorted from PBMCs after approximately 19-hour stimulation, taken from a patient who received antiretroviral therapy. These receptors were taken from an adult woman with HIV who was CMV-seropositive. Each CDR3 is given with its conserved first and last residue. The order of the fields is CDR3 DNA, CDR3 protein, clone size, J gene, V gene, D gene. A D gene is named only where the DNA matches it firmly. Clone size, where shown, is once, few, many, or a class for clones that have expanded.

cdr3_nt: TGTGCCAGCAGTCCTACAGGGGCGAGGCCCCAGCATTTT; cdr3_aa: CASSPTGARPQHF; clone_size: few; j_call: TRBJ1-5; v_call: TRBV6-5; d_call: TRBD1
cdr3_nt: TGTGCCTCGAAGGGGAGGGTTCGCGACACCATATATTTT; cdr3_aa: CASKGRVRDTIYF; clone_size: few; j_call: TRBJ1-3; v_call: TRBV30; d_call: .
cdr3_nt: TGTGCCAGCAGTGAATTTGGCTGGGGTGAAGCTTTCTTT; cdr3_aa: CASSEFGWGEAFF; clone_size: few; j_call: TRBJ1-1; v_call: TRBV6-1; d_call: .
cdr3_nt: TGTGCCAGCTCACAAATTCCGTCGAACTATGGCTACACCTTC; cdr3_aa: CASSQIPSNYGYTF; clone_size: .; j_call: TRBJ1-2; v_call: TRBV18; d_call: .
cdr3_nt: TGTGCCAGCAGTTTCCCGGGACAGGGGGCGCGAGCTTTCTTT; cdr3_aa: CASSFPGQGARAFF; clone_size: .; j_call: TRBJ1-1; v_call: TRBV6-5; d_call: TRBD1
cdr3_nt: TGTGCCAGCAAACGGAGCATGAACACTGAAGCTTTCTTT; cdr3_aa: CASKRSMNTEAFF; clone_size: .; j_call: TRBJ1-1; v_call: TRBV6-5; d_call: .
cdr3_nt: TGTGCCAGCAGCGTAGACCCCCCGGGACTAGTAACAGATACGCAGTATTTT; cdr3_aa: CASSVDPPGLVTDTQYF; clone_size: .; j_call: TRBJ2-3; v_call: TRBV9; d_call: TRBD2
cdr3_nt: TGTGCCAGCAGTTCGGCGACAGTCCCGGGGAATCAGCCCCAGCATTTT; cdr3_aa: CASSSATVPGNQPQHF; clone_size: medium-sized; j_call: TRBJ1-5; v_call: TRBV27; d_call: .
cdr3_nt: TGTGCCAGCAGTCACCCCTCATCAGATACGCAGTATTTT; cdr3_aa: CASSHPSSDTQYF; clone_size: .; j_call: TRBJ2-3; v_call: TRBV12-3/TRBV12-4; d_call: .
cdr3_nt: TGTGCCAGCAGCCCTCAGGGGGCAGCTGGGGAGCTGTTTTTT; cdr3_aa: CASSPQGAAGELFF; clone_size: .; j_call: TRBJ2-2; v_call: TRBV3-1/TRBV3-2; d_call: TRBD1
cdr3_nt: TGTGCCAGCACCCGGACTAGCGGGGGGGTGAACACCGGGGAGCTGTTTTTT; cdr3_aa: CASTRTSGGVNTGELFF; clone_size: .; j_call: TRBJ2-2; v_call: TRBV2; d_call: TRBD2
cdr3_nt: TGCGCCAGCAGCTTCAACAGGGATTCGAACACTGAAGCTTTCTTT; cdr3_aa: CASSFNRDSNTEAFF; clone_size: few; j_call: TRBJ1-1; v_call: TRBV5-1; d_call: .
cdr3_nt: TGTGCCAGCAGTTTATTAGACAGGGGGCTCTACAATGAGCAGTTCTTC; cdr3_aa: CASSLLDRGLYNEQFF; clone_size: .; j_call: TRBJ2-1; v_call: TRBV6-5; d_call: TRBD1
cdr3_nt: TGCGCCAGCAGCTTACCAGGGGCGTTCGCTGAAGCTTTCTTT; cdr3_aa: CASSLPGAFAEAFF; clone_size: .; j_call: TRBJ1-1; v_call: TRBV5-1; d_call: .
cdr3_nt: TGTGCCAGCAGTGAAGAACTGGGGAGCAGGAGTTCACCCCTCCACTTT; cdr3_aa: CASSEELGSRSSPLHF; clone_size: .; j_call: TRBJ1-6; v_call: TRBV2; d_call: .
cdr3_nt: TGTGCCAGCAGTCCATGGGCCTCTGACGGGGCCGAGCAGTACTTC; cdr3_aa: CASSPWASDGAEQYF; clone_size: .; j_call: TRBJ2-7; v_call: TRBV6-5; d_call: .
cdr3_nt: TGTGCCACCTCGGGACTAGTGCCTAGGGAGCAGTTCTTC; cdr3_aa: CATSGLVPREQFF; clone_size: .; j_call: TRBJ2-1; v_call: TRBV19; d_call: TRBD2
cdr3_nt: TGTGCCAGCAGTTACTCGAGAAGGTCCCCTTCCTATGGCTACACCTTC; cdr3_aa: CASSYSRRSPSYGYTF; clone_size: .; j_call: TRBJ1-2; v_call: TRBV6-5; d_call: .
cdr3_nt: TGTGCCAGCCGGAGGGATAACTATGGCTACACCTTC; cdr3_aa: CASRRDNYGYTF; clone_size: .; j_call: TRBJ1-2; v_call: TRBV9; d_call: .
cdr3_nt: TGCGCCAGCAGCTTGACAGGCTCGAGCGCCGGTAATGAAAAACTGTTTTTT; cdr3_aa: CASSLTGSSAGNEKLFF; clone_size: .; j_call: TRBJ1-4; v_call: TRBV5-1; d_call: .
cdr3_nt: TGTGCCATCTCAAGTAGTACCTACAATGAGCAGTTCTTC; cdr3_aa: CAISSSTYNEQFF; clone_size: .; j_call: TRBJ2-1; v_call: TRBV10-3; d_call: .
cdr3_nt: TGCGCCAGCAGCTTTGGACCTCAGGGAGGTGTAACTGAAGCTTTCTTT; cdr3_aa: CASSFGPQGGVTEAFF; clone_size: medium-sized; j_call: TRBJ1-1; v_call: TRBV5-1; d_call: .
cdr3_nt: TGTGCCAGCAGCCCGGACACAGATCAGCCCCAGCATTTT; cdr3_aa: CASSPDTDQPQHF; clone_size: .; j_call: TRBJ1-5; v_call: TRBV5-4; d_call: .
cdr3_nt: TGCAGCGTGGCGGGACAGGGTAACTATGGCTACACCTTC; cdr3_aa: CSVAGQGNYGYTF; clone_size: once; j_call: TRBJ1-2; v_call: TRBV29-1; d_call: TRBD1
cdr3_nt: TGTGCCACCAGCAGGACTAGCGGGGGGGGCCTGGATACGCAGTATTTT; cdr3_aa: CATSRTSGGGLDTQYF; clone_size: .; j_call: TRBJ2-3; v_call: TRBV15; d_call: TRBD2
cdr3_nt: TGTGCCAGCAGCCCGCAACAGGGGTCGAGTACTGAAGCTTTCTTT; cdr3_aa: CASSPQQGSSTEAFF; clone_size: .; j_call: TRBJ1-1; v_call: TRBV9; d_call: TRBD1
cdr3_nt: TGCGCCAGCAGCTTGGCTAGCGGGATCACCGGGGAGCTGTTTTTT; cdr3_aa: CASSLASGITGELFF; clone_size: few; j_call: TRBJ2-2; v_call: TRBV5-1; d_call: TRBD2
cdr3_nt: TGCGCCAGCAGCTTCCCGCGCGGGGGGACTTCCTACAATGAGCAGTTCTTC; cdr3_aa: CASSFPRGGTSYNEQFF; clone_size: .; j_call: TRBJ2-1; v_call: TRBV5-1; d_call: TRBD2
cdr3_nt: TGTGCCAGCAGCTTCCGGACTAGCGGCACAGATACGCAGTATTTT; cdr3_aa: CASSFRTSGTDTQYF; clone_size: .; j_call: TRBJ2-3; v_call: TRBV9; d_call: TRBD2
cdr3_nt: TGTGCCAGTAGTATAGGACAGGGAGGGTATGGCTACACCTTC; cdr3_aa: CASSIGQGGYGYTF; clone_size: few; j_call: TRBJ1-2; v_call: TRBV19; d_call: TRBD1
cdr3_nt: TGTGCCAGCAGTGATGGTCGGGTACTAGGCGCGAACACCGGGGAGCTGTTTTTT; cdr3_aa: CASSDGRVLGANTGELFF; clone_size: few; j_call: TRBJ2-2; v_call: TRBV6-1; d_call: .
cdr3_nt: TGTGCCAGCAGCTTGTTATCACCCCTCCACTTT; cdr3_aa: CASSLLSPLHF; clone_size: .; j_call: TRBJ1-6; v_call: TRBV5-8; d_call: .
cdr3_nt: TGTGCCAGCTCACCACCGAACAGCCAAGAGACCCAGTACTTC; cdr3_aa: CASSPPNSQETQYF; clone_size: .; j_call: TRBJ2-5; v_call: TRBV18; d_call: .
cdr3_nt: TGCGCCAGCAGCCACAACAGGGTGGCGAACACTGAAGCTTTCTTT; cdr3_aa: CASSHNRVANTEAFF; clone_size: .; j_call: TRBJ1-1; v_call: TRBV4-1; d_call: .
cdr3_nt: TGTGCCGGCGAGACAGCGGGGGACAGGGGGTCCTATGGCTACACCTTC; cdr3_aa: CAGETAGDRGSYGYTF; clone_size: .; j_call: TRBJ1-2; v_call: TRBV30; d_call: TRBD1
cdr3_nt: TGTGCCATCAGTGAGCAGAACAGGGGTGGAAACACCATATATTTT; cdr3_aa: CAISEQNRGGNTIYF; clone_size: few; j_call: TRBJ1-3; v_call: TRBV10-3; d_call: TRBD1
cdr3_nt: TGTGCCAGCAGTGAGCCGGGAGTGAGCTATGGCTACACCTTC; cdr3_aa: CASSEPGVSYGYTF; clone_size: .; j_call: TRBJ1-2; v_call: TRBV2; d_call: .
cdr3_nt: TGTGCCAGCAGCTTAGATCGGCAGGGACTCACTTACTCCTACAATGAGCAGTTCTTC; cdr3_aa: CASSLDRQGLTYSYNEQFF; clone_size: .; j_call: TRBJ2-1; v_call: TRBV11-2; d_call: .
cdr3_nt: TGTGCCTGGATTACCGGTGGCCCCCGAATGAGGATAGCTGAAGCTTTCTTT; cdr3_aa: CAWITGGPRMRIAEAFF; clone_size: few; j_call: TRBJ1-1; v_call: TRBV30; d_call: .
cdr3_nt: TGTGCCTGGGGGGATCAATATCAGAGGAACACTGAAGCTTTCTTT; cdr3_aa: CAWGDQYQRNTEAFF; clone_size: .; j_call: TRBJ1-1; v_call: TRBV30; d_call: .
cdr3_nt: TGCGCCAGCAGCTCAGGGCAGGGTGGTGAAAAACTGTTTTTT; cdr3_aa: CASSSGQGGEKLFF; clone_size: .; j_call: TRBJ1-4; v_call: TRBV5-1; d_call: .
cdr3_nt: TGCAGCGTTGTCGAGCGGGGGGCCAGAAGCTCCTACAATGAGCAGTTCTTC; cdr3_aa: CSVVERGARSSYNEQFF; clone_size: .; j_call: TRBJ2-1; v_call: TRBV29-1; d_call: TRBD2
cdr3_nt: TGTGCCAGCAGCCCCAAGGACGGTTTCGGCTACACCTTC; cdr3_aa: CASSPKDGFGYTF; clone_size: .; j_call: TRBJ1-2; v_call: TRBV5-6; d_call: .
cdr3_nt: TGCGCCAGCAGCCAACTGGACATGATCTCCTACAATGAGCAGTTCTTC; cdr3_aa: CASSQLDMISYNEQFF; clone_size: few; j_call: TRBJ2-1; v_call: TRBV4-1; d_call: .
cdr3_nt: TGTGCCAGCAGCTTAACAGCCTCCTACGAGCAGTACTTC; cdr3_aa: CASSLTASYEQYF; clone_size: few; j_call: TRBJ2-7; v_call: TRBV7-2; d_call: .
cdr3_nt: TGTGCCAGCACCCCGGGACTGGGAAACACCATATATTTT; cdr3_aa: CASTPGLGNTIYF; clone_size: few; j_call: TRBJ1-3; v_call: TRBV12-3/TRBV12-4; d_call: .
cdr3_nt: TGTGCCAGCAGCATGACAGGAGACTCCTACAATGAGCAGTTCTTC; cdr3_aa: CASSMTGDSYNEQFF; clone_size: .; j_call: TRBJ2-1; v_call: TRBV7-9; d_call: .
cdr3_nt: TGTGCCAGCAGTCAAGGACAGGGAATGTTGACCGGGGAGCTGTTTTTT; cdr3_aa: CASSQGQGMLTGELFF; clone_size: .; j_call: TRBJ2-2; v_call: TRBV6-6; d_call: TRBD1
cdr3_nt: TGTGCCAGTAGTGTTACTCGGACAGGGCCCAATGGCTACACCTTC; cdr3_aa: CASSVTRTGPNGYTF; clone_size: .; j_call: TRBJ1-2; v_call: TRBV19; d_call: TRBD1
cdr3_nt: TGTGCCAGCTTCGGCAGGGGAAAGACCCAGTACTTC; cdr3_aa: CASFGRGKTQYF; clone_size: once; j_call: TRBJ2-5; v_call: TRBV2; d_call: .
cdr3_nt: TGTGCCAGCAGCCGAAACACCATATATTTT; cdr3_aa: CASSRNTIYF; clone_size: .; j_call: TRBJ1-3; v_call: TRBV12-3/TRBV12-4; d_call: .
cdr3_nt: TGTGCCAGCAGTTTCCTTGGGGGCGGCCAGCCCCAGCATTTT; cdr3_aa: CASSFLGGGQPQHF; clone_size: .; j_call: TRBJ1-5; v_call: TRBV6-5; d_call: .
cdr3_nt: TGTGCCTGGAGTGCCGGACAGTCCACAGATACGCAGTATTTT; cdr3_aa: CAWSAGQSTDTQYF; clone_size: .; j_call: TRBJ2-3; v_call: TRBV30; d_call: .
cdr3_nt: TGTGCCAGCAGCTTACAGGGATACGCTCATCAGCCCCAGCATTTT; cdr3_aa: CASSLQGYAHQPQHF; clone_size: few; j_call: TRBJ1-5; v_call: TRBV5-8; d_call: .
cdr3_nt: TGCAGCGTTGAGACTGTCAGACACGAAAAACTGTTTTTT; cdr3_aa: CSVETVRHEKLFF; clone_size: few; j_call: TRBJ1-4; v_call: TRBV29-1; d_call: .
cdr3_nt: TGTGCCAGCACCTTCACAGGGGGCTGGAACACCGGGGAGCTGTTTTTT; cdr3_aa: CASTFTGGWNTGELFF; clone_size: .; j_call: TRBJ2-2; v_call: TRBV5-5; d_call: TRBD1
cdr3_nt: TGCGCCAGCAGCTTTGGCAGCCCCCCAGATGAAAAACTGTTTTTT; cdr3_aa: CASSFGSPPDEKLFF; clone_size: .; j_call: TRBJ1-4; v_call: TRBV5-1; d_call: .
cdr3_nt: TGTGCCAGCAGTGCAGGGGGCCACGATGAAAAACTGTTTTTT; cdr3_aa: CASSAGGHDEKLFF; clone_size: few; j_call: TRBJ1-4; v_call: TRBV6-2/TRBV6-3; d_call: TRBD1
cdr3_nt: TGTGCCGGAACCCAGGGCGGTACGAACACTGAAGCTTTCTTT; cdr3_aa: CAGTQGGTNTEAFF; clone_size: .; j_call: TRBJ1-1; v_call: TRBV30; d_call: .
cdr3_nt: TGCAGCGTTGTAGGGACTGGAGATACGCAGTATTTT; cdr3_aa: CSVVGTGDTQYF; clone_size: .; j_call: TRBJ2-3; v_call: TRBV29-1; d_call: .